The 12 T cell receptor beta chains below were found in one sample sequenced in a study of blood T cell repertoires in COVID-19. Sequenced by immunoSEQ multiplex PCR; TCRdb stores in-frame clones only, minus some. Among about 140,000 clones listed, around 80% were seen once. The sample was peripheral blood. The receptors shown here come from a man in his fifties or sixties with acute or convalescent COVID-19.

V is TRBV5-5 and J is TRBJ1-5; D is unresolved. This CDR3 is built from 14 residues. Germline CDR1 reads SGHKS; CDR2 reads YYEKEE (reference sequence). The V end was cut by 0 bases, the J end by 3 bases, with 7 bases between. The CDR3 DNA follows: TGTGCCAGCAGCTTGGAACAGAACAATCAGCCCCAGCATTTT. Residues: CASSLEQNNQPQHF.

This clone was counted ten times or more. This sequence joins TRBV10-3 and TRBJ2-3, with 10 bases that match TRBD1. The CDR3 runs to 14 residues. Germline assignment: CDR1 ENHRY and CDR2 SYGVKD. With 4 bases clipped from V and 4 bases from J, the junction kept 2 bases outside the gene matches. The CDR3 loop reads CAISATGGSDTQYF. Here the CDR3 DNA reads TGTGCCATCAGTGCGACAGGGGGCTCAGATACGCAGTATTTT.

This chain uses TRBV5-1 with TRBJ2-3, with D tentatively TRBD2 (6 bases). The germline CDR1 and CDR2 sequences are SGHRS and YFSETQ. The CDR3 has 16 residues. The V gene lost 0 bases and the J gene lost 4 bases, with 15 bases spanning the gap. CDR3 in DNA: TGCGCCAGCAGCTTGGACCCGGGGGTTAGCCCAGATACGCAGTATTTT. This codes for CASSLDPGVSPDTQYF.

CDR3 DNA sequence: TGCGCCAGCAGCTTGACGGGGACAGGGGTCTATGGCTACACCTTC. Protein product: CASSLTGTGVYGYTF. V is TRBV5-1 and J is TRBJ1-2; 10 bases line up with TRBD1. The CDR3 is made up of 15 amino acids. The germline V gene encodes CDR1 SGHRS and CDR2 YFSETQ. V lost 1 base and J lost 4; bases outside the gene matches: 4. The whole variable domain, remainder taken from reference TRBV5-1 and TRBJ1-2, is KAGVTQTPRYLIKTRGQQVTLSCSPISGHRSVSWYQQTPGQGLQFLFEYFSETQRNKGNFPGRFSGRQFSNSRSEMNVSTLELGDSALYLCASSLTGTGVYGYTFGSGTRLTVV.

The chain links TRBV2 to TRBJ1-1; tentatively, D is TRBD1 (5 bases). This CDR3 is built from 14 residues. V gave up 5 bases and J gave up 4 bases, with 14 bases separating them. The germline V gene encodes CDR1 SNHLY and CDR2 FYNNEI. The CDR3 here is CASSFRALGTEAFF. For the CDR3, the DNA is TGTGCCAGCAGTTTCAGGGCCCTTGGCACTGAAGCTTTCTTT.

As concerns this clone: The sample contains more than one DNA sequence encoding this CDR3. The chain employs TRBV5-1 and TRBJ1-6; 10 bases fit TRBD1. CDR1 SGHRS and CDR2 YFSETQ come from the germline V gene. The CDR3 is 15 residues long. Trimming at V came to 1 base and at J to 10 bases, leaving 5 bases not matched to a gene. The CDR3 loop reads CASSLSTGGESPLHF. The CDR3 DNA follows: TGCGCCAGCAGCTTGTCGACAGGGGGCGAATCACCCCTCCACTTT. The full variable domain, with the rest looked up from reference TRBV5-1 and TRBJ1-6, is KAGVTQTPRYLIKTRGQQVTLSCSPISGHRSVSWYQQTPGQGLQFLFEYFSETQRNKGNFPGRFSGRQFSNSRSEMNVSTLELGDSALYLCASSLSTGGESPLHFGNGTRLTVT.

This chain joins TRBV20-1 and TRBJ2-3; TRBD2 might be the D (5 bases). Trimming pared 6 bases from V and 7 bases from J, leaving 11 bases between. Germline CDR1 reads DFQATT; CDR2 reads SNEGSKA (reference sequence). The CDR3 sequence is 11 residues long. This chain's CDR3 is CSARTGNTQYF. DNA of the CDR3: TGCAGTGCCCGGACTGGTAATACGCAGTATTTT.

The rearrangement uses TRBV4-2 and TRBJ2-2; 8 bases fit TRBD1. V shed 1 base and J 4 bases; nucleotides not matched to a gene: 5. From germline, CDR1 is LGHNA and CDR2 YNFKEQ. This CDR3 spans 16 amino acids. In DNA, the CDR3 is TGTGCCAGCAGCCAAGTTGGCAGGGGGCTCACCGGGGAGCTGTTTTTT. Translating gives CASSQVGRGLTGELFF.

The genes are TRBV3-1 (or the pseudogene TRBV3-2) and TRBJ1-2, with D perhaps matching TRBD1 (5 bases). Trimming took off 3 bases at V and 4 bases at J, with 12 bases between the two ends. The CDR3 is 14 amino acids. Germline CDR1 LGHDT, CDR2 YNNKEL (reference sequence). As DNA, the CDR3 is TGTGCCAGCAGCCATGGGGGGTCTCTCTATGGCTACACCTTC. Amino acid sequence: CASSHGGSLYGYTF.

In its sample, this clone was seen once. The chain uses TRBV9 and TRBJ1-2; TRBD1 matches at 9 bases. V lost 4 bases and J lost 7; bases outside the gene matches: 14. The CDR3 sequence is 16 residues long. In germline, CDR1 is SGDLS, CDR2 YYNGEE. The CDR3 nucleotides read TGTGCCAGCAGCCCGGAGGGACAGGGTCAATCGACTGGCTACACCTTC. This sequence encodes CASSPEGQGQSTGYTF.

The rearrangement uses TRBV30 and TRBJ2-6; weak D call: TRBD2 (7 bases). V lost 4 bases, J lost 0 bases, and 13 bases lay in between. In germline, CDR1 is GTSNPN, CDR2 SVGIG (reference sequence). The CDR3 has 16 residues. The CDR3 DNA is TGTGCCTGGAAGGGGGGGCCGCGCTCTGGGGCCAACGTCCTGACTTTC. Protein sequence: CAWKGGPRSGANVLTF.

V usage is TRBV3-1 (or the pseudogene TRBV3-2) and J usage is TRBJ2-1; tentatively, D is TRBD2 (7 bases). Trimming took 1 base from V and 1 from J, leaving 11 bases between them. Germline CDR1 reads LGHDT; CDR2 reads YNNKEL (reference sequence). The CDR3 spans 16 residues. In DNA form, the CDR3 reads TGTGCCAGCAGCCAAGGGAGGGGGGGGTCCTACAATGAGCAGTTCTTC. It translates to CASSQGRGGSYNEQFF.